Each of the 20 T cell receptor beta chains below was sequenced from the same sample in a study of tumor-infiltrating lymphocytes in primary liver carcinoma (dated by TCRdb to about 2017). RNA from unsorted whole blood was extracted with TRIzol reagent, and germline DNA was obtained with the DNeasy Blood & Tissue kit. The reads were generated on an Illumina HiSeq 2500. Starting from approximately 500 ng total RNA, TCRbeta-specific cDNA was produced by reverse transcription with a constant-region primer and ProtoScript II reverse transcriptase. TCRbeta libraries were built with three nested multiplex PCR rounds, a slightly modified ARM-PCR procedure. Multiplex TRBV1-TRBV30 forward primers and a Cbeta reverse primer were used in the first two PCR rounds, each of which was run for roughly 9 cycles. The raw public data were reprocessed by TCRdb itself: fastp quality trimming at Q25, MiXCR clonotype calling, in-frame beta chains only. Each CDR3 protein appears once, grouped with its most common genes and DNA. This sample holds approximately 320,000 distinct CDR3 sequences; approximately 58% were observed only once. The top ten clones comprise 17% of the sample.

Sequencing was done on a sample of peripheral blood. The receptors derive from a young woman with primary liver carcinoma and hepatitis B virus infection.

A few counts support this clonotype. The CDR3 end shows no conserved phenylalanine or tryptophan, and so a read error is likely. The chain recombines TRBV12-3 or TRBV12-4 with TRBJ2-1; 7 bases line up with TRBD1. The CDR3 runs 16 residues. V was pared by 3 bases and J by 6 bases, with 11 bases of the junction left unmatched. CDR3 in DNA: TGTGCCAGCAGTTTCACAGGGGAAGGGTATGGCAATGAGCAGTTCATC. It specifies CASSFTGEGYGNEQFI.

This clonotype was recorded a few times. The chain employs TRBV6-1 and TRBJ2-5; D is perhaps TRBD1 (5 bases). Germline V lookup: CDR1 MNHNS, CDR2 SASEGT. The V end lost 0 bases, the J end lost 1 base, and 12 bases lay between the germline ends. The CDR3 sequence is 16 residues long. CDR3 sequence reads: CASSEAKSRAQETQYF. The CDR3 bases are TGTGCCAGCAGTGAAGCGAAATCCAGGGCCCAAGAGACCCAGTACTTC.

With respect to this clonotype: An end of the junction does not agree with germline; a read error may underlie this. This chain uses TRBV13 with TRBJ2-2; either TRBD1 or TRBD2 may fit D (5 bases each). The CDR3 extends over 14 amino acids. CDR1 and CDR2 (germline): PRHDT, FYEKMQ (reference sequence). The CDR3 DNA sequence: TGTGTCAGCAGCTGGGGCTCGAATACCGGGAAGCTGTTTTTT. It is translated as CVSSWGSNTGKLFF. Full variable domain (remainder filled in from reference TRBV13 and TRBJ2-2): AAGVIQSPRHLIKEKRETATLKCYPIPRHDTVYWYQQGPGQDPQFLISFYEKMQSDKGSIPDRFSAQQFSDYHSELNMSSLELGDSALYFCVSSWGSNTGKLFFGEGSRLTVL.

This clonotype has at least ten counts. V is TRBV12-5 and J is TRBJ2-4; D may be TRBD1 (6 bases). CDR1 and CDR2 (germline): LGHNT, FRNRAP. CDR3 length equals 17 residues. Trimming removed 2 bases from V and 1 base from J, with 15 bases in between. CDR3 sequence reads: CASGLTGIGAAKNIQYF. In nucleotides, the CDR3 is TGTGCTAGTGGTTTGACAGGGATCGGGGCGGCCAAAAACATTCAGTACTTC.

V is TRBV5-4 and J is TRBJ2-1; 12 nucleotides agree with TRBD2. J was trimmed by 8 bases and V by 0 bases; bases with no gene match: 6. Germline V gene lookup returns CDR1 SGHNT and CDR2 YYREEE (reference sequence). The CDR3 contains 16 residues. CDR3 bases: TGTGCCAGCAGCTTGGGACTAGCGGGAGCCCACGATGAGCAGTTCTTC. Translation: CASSLGLAGAHDEQFF.

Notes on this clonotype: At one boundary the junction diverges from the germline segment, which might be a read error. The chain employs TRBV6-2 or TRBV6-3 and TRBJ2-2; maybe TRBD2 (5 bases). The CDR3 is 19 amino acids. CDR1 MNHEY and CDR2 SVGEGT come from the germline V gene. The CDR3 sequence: CASHPIGPELAENIGELFF. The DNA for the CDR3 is TGTGCCAGCCACCCAATTGGGCCAGAGCTAGCAGAAAACATCGGGGAGCTGTTTTTT.

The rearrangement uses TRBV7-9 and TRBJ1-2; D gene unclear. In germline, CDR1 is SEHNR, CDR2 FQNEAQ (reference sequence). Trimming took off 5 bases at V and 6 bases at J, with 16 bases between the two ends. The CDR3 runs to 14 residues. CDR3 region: CASSPIEFGDGYTF. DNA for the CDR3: TGTGCCAGCAGCCCGATCGAGTTCGGCGATGGCTACACCTTC. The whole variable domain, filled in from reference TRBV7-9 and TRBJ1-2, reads DTGVSQNPRHKITKRGQNVTFRCDPISEHNRLYWYRQTLGQGPEFLTYFQNEAQLEKSRLLSDRFSAERPKGSFSTLEIQRTEQGDSAMYLCASSPIEFGDGYTFGSGTRLTVV.

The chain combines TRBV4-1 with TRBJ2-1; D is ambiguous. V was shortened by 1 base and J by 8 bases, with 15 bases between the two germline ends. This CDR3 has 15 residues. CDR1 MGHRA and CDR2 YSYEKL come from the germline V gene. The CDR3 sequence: CASSQASVLGDEQFF. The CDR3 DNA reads TGCGCCAGCAGCCAAGCTTCTGTTCTAGGCGATGAGCAGTTCTTC.

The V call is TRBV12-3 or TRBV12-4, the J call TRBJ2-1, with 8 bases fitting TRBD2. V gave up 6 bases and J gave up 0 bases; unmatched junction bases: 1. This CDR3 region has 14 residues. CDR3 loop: CASRGTSSYNEQFF. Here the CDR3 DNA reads TGTGCCAGCAGGGGGACTAGCTCCTACAATGAGCAGTTCTTC.

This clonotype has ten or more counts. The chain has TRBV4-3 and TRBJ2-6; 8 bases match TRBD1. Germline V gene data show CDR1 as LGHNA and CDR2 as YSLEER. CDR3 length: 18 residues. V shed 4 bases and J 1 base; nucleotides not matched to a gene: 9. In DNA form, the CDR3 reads TGCGCCAGCAGCCGAACTGTACAGGGGGGATCTGGGGCCAACGTCCTGACTTTC. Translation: CASSRTVQGGSGANVLTF.

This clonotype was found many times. The CDR3: CASSSLYSGQGLGGYTF. In nucleotides, the CDR3 is TGTGCCAGCAGTTCCCTCTACTCGGGACAGGGTCTCGGTGGCTACACCTTC. This chain joins TRBV6-5 and TRBJ1-2; 9 positions agree with TRBD1. The CDR3 is made up of 17 amino acids. Germline V CDR1 and CDR2: MNHEY, SVGAGI. V gave up 4 bases and J gave up 7 bases; unmatched junction bases: 16.

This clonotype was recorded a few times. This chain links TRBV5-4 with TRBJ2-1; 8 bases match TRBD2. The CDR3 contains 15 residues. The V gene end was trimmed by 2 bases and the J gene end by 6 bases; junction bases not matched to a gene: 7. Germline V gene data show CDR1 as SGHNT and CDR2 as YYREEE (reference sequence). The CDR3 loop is CASSFMGREANEQFF. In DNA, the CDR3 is TGTGCCAGCAGCTTCATGGGGCGGGAGGCCAATGAGCAGTTCTTC.

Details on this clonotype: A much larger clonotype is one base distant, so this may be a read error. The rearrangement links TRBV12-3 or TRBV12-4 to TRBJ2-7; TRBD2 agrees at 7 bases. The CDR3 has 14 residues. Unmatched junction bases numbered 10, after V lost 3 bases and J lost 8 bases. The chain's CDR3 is CASSLRGRADKQYF. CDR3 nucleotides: TGTGCCAGCAGTTTGCGGGGGAGGGCGGACAAGCAGTACTTC.

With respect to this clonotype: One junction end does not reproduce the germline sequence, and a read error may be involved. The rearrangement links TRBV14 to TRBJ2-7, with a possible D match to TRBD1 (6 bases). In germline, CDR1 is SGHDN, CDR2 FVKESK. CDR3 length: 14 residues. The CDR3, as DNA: TGTGTCAGCAGCCTTCAGGGGTTCACCTACGAGCAGTACTTC. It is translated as CVSSLQGFTYEQYF.

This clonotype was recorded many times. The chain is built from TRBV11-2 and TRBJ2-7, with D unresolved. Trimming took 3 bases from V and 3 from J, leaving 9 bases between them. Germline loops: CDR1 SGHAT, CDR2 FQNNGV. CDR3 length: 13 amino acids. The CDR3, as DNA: TGTGCCAGCAGCTTTTCTCAGTTCTACGAGCAGTACTTC. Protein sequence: CASSFSQFYEQYF.

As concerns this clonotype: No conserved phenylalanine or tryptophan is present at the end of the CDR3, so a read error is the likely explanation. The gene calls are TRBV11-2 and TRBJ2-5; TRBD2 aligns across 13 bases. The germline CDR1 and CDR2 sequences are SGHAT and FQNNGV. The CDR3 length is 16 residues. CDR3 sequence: CASSYQTSGRPENQYL. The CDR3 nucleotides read TGTGCCAGCAGCTATCAGACTAGCGGGAGGCCAGAGAACCAGTACCTC.

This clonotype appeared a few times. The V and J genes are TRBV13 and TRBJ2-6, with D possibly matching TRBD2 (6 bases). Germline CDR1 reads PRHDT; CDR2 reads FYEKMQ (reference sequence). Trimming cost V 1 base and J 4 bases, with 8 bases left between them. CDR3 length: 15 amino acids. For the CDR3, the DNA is TGTGCCAGCAGCTTAGAAGGAGGGGGGGCCAACGTCCTGACTTTC. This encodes CASSLEGGGANVLTF.

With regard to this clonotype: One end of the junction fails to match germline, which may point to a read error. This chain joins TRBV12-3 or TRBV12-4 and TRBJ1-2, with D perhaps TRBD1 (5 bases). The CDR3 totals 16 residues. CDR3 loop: CACSLARTRAKGGYTF. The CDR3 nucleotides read TGTGCCTGCAGTTTAGCCCGGACACGCGCCAAAGGCGGCTACACCTTC.

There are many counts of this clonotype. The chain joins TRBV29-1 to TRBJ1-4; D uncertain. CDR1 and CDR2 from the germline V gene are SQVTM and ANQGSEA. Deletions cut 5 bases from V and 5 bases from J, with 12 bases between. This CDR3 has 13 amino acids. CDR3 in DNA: TGCAGCGTTCGTGGGCAGGAAAATGAAAAACTGTTTTTT. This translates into CSVRGQENEKLFF.

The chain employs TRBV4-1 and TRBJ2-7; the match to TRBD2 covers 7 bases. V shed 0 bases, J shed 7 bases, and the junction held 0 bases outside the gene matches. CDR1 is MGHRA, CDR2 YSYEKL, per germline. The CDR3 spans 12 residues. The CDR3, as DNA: TGCGCCAGCAGCCAAGAGGGAGGGGAGCAGTACTTC. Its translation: CASSQEGGEQYF.